This entry lists 29 T cell receptor beta chains sequenced from one sample in a study (dated by TCRdb to between 2014 and 2017). Cells that were CD4+CD25+CD127-/low were the ones isolated as Tregs. The library came from 5' RACE. Instrument on record: Illumina MiSeq. TCRdb reanalyzed the raw reads on its own, using fastp at Q25 for trimming and MiXCR for clone calling, and kept in-frame beta chains. Each CDR3 protein appears once, grouped with its most common genes and DNA. The sample table shows 9,500 to 14,000 distinct CDR3 sequences, and 27% are seen once. The top ten clones comprise roughly 3% of the sample. The sequenced material came from Tregs sorted from a lymph node. The receptors derive from a female donor with breast cancer.

The chain recombines TRBV12-3 or TRBV12-4 with TRBJ1-2; 11 bases match TRBD1. The CDR3 has 15 amino acids. V shed 5 bases and J 7 bases; nucleotides not matched to a gene: 9. Here the CDR3 reads CASSPGGQGAGGYTF. Written as DNA, the CDR3 is TGTGCCAGCAGTCCCGGAGGACAGGGGGCTGGTGGCTACACCTTC.

This clonotype showed up many times. The chain employs TRBV6-5 and TRBJ2-7; no definite D call. V shed 0 bases and J shed 1 base, with 10 bases lying between them. Germline values: CDR1 MNHEY, CDR2 SVGAGI. This CDR3 region has 15 residues. The CDR3 spells CASSYSKVRSYEQYF. In nucleotides, the CDR3 is TGTGCCAGCAGTTACTCGAAGGTCAGATCCTACGAGCAGTACTTC.

Turning to this clonotype: A single base separates this from a much larger clone, so it may be a read error. The chain has TRBV19 and TRBJ1-5, with TRBD1 as a possible D gene (5 bases). CDR1 is LNHDA, CDR2 SQIVND, per germline (reference sequence). CDR3 length: 15 residues. The CDR3 DNA follows: TGTGCCAGTAGTTGGGGCCGGGCCGGCAATCAGCCCCCGCATTTT. This sequence encodes CASSWGRAGNQPPHF.

Notes on this clonotype: A read error may account for a junction end that differs from germline. The V gene is TRBV20-1, the J gene TRBJ2-2, with 11 bases lining up with TRBD1. The CDR3 loop spans 15 amino acids. CDR1 and CDR2 from the germline V gene are DFQATT and SNEGSKA (reference sequence). The CDR3 coding sequence is TGCAGTGCTAGAGACTGGGACAGGGGGGTCGGGGAGCTGCTTTTT. It specifies CSARDWDRGVGELLF.

V and J are TRBV7-9 and TRBJ2-2, with D perhaps TRBD1 (5 bases). Trimming left V 6 bases short and J 6 bases short, with 14 bases between. The length of the CDR3 is 14 residues. From germline, CDR1 is SEHNR and CDR2 FQNEAQ (reference sequence). The chain's CDR3 is CASRPGFEAGELFF. The CDR3 DNA reads as TGTGCCAGCAGACCAGGGTTCGAGGCCGGGGAGCTGTTTTTT.

This clonotype came up many times. This chain joins TRBV6-6 and TRBJ1-1; 9 bases fit TRBD1. V shed 5 bases and J 5 bases; nucleotides not matched to a gene: 3. CDR3 length equals 13 residues. Germline V gives CDR1 MNHNY, CDR2 SVGAGI (reference sequence). CDR3 sequence: CASSTDRGTEAFF. Here the CDR3 DNA reads TGTGCCAGCAGTACGGACAGGGGAACTGAAGCTTTCTTT.

About this clonotype itself: One junction end disagrees with the germline gene, perhaps due to a read error. The chain links TRBV7-9 to TRBJ2-7; 8 bases agree with TRBD2. The CDR3 runs 17 residues. Germline V gives CDR1 SEHNR, CDR2 FQNEAQ (reference sequence). The CDR3 DNA follows: TGTGTCAGCAGCCCCACTCGGGGGGGAGGCGTCGTGTACGAGCAGTACTTC. Translating it yields CVSSPTRGGGVVYEQYF. Full variable domain (missing parts from reference TRBV7-9 and TRBJ2-7): DTGVSQNPRHKITKRGQNVTFRCDPISEHNRLYWYRQTLGQGPEFLTYFQNEAQLEKSRLLSDRFSAERPKGSFSTLEIQRTEQGDSAMYLCVSSPTRGGGVVYEQYFGPGTRLTVT.

This clonotype was recorded at least ten times. The chain links TRBV25-1 to TRBJ2-3, with D unclear. The V end was cut by 2 bases, the J end by 1 base, with 7 bases between. Per the germline V gene, CDR1 is MGHDK and CDR2 is SYGVNS. The CDR3 has 14 residues. CDR3 in DNA: TGTGCCAGCAGTGAAGTCGGCGGCACAGATACGCAGTATTTT. This sequence encodes CASSEVGGTDTQYF.

V gene TRBV29-1 combines with J gene TRBJ2-1, with D possibly being TRBD2 (6 bases). This CDR3 comprises 12 residues. V was clipped by 3 bases and J by 4 bases, with 7 bases between them. Germline values: CDR1 SQVTM, CDR2 ANQGSEA. CDR3 nucleotides: TGCAGCGTTGAGGGACTTTACAATGAGCAGTTCTTC. It encodes CSVEGLYNEQFF.

A note on this clonotype: A much more abundant neighbour one base away suggests this may be a read error. The gene calls are TRBV7-9 and TRBJ2-7; 7 bases are shared with TRBD1. CDR1 SEHNR and CDR2 FQNEAQ come from the germline V gene (reference sequence). CDR3 length equals 15 residues. The V segment lost 4 bases and the J segment 6 bases; nucleotides outside the gene matches: 12. CDR3 residues: CASSSLPRGNREQYF. Written as DNA, the CDR3 is TGTGCCAGCAGCTCACTCCCCAGGGGGAACCGCGAGCAGTACTTC.

In this sample, this clonotype turned up many times. The gene calls are TRBV6-5 and TRBJ2-1, with TRBD1 matching over 7 bases. This CDR3 spans 16 amino acids. The germline V gene has CDR1 MNHEY and CDR2 SVGAGI. The V and J ends lost 0 bases and 5 bases, in that order; junction bases with no gene match: 7. This CDR3 is CASSYSMGTDNNEQFF. The CDR3 DNA follows: TGTGCCAGCAGTTACTCGATGGGGACAGATAACAATGAGCAGTTCTTC.

Note on this clonotype: This clone may be a read error of a much larger clone one base away. This chain joins TRBV2 and TRBJ1-2; perhaps TRBD1 as D (5 bases). The CDR3 loop spans 14 amino acids. V was clipped by 9 bases and J by 4 bases, with 18 bases between them. CDR1 is SNHLY, CDR2 FYNNEI, per germline. CDR3 sequence reads: CASKGGDRIYGYTF. The CDR3, as DNA: TGTGCCAGTAAGGGTGGGGACCGCATCTATGGCTACACCTTC.

This clonotype was found many times. V and J are TRBV6-5 and TRBJ1-4; D is unclear. V gave up 0 bases and J gave up 3 bases, with 11 bases separating them. This CDR3 has 16 residues. CDR1 and CDR2 (germline): MNHEY, SVGAGI. CDR3 coding DNA: TGTGCCAGCAGTTACTCGTGGGGTTGGGCTAATGAAAAACTGTTTTTT. This codes for CASSYSWGWANEKLFF.

This chain uses TRBV9 with TRBJ1-1, with D unresolved. V lost 3 bases and J 6 bases, leaving 12 bases between the germline ends. This CDR3 has 13 residues. Germline V gives CDR1 SGDLS, CDR2 YYNGEE. CDR3 in DNA: TGTGCCAGCAGCGAAGGTACAGTCCCTGAAGCTTTCTTT. Protein sequence: CASSEGTVPEAFF.

Sample share makes this clonotype medium-sized. The chain uses TRBV18 and TRBJ1-1; 8 bases are shared with TRBD1. This CDR3 has 15 amino acids. The V gene's germline CDR1 is KGHSH and CDR2 LQKENI. After removal of 6 bases from V and 2 bases from J, the junction contained 8 bases not matched to a gene. The CDR3 coding sequence is TGTGCCAGCTCTCGGGGACAGGAGATAAACACTGAAGCTTTCTTT. Translation: CASSRGQEINTEAFF.

The V and J genes are TRBV6-5 and TRBJ1-1; 7 bases are shared with TRBD1. The CDR3 loop spans 14 amino acids. Per the germline V gene, CDR1 is MNHEY and CDR2 is SVGAGI. After removal of 6 bases from V and 5 bases from J, the junction contained 9 bases not matched to a gene. CDR3: CASRRVQGSTEAFF. As DNA, the CDR3 is TGTGCCAGCAGGAGAGTACAGGGGAGTACTGAAGCTTTCTTT.

Notes on this clonotype: At one end the junction does not follow the germline gene, possibly because of a read error. The chain employs TRBV29-1 and TRBJ2-1; D gene uncertain. The CDR3 is 10 amino acids. Per the germline V gene, CDR1 is SQVTM and CDR2 is ANQGSEA. The CDR3 loop is CSVEPLELLF. CDR3 DNA sequence: TGCAGCGTTGAACCCCTAGAGCTGCTCTTC.

The J gene is TRBJ1-5, the V gene TRBV20-1; D perhaps matches TRBD1 (5 bases). Trimming removed 1 base at V and 11 bases at J, with 15 bases between. Germline values: CDR1 DFQATT, CDR2 SNEGSKA (reference sequence). CDR3 size: 13 residues. CDR3 sequence: CSARARGGETQHF. The CDR3 region has the DNA TGCAGTGCTAGAGCCCGGGGGGGAGAGACCCAGCATTTT.

In its sample, this clonotype was seen many times. The chain is built from TRBV11-2 and TRBJ2-1; 8 bases map to TRBD2. Germline CDR1 reads SGHAT; CDR2 reads FQNNGV. The CDR3 totals 14 residues. The V segment lost 5 bases and the J segment 5 bases; nucleotides outside the gene matches: 5. CDR3 sequence: CASSPTSEDNEQFF. The CDR3 bases are TGTGCCAGCAGCCCGACTAGCGAGGACAATGAGCAGTTCTTC.

This clonotype was counted at least ten times. The chain has TRBV3-1 and TRBJ2-7; tentative D call: TRBD1 (5 bases). This CDR3 comprises 14 residues. The germline CDR1 and CDR2 sequences are LGHDT and YNNKEL (reference sequence). V was shortened by 1 base and J by 6 bases, with 13 bases between the two germline ends. The CDR3 sequence: CASSQGSGHGEQYF. The CDR3 region has the DNA TGTGCCAGCAGCCAAGGTTCAGGGCATGGCGAGCAGTACTTC.

This chain connects TRBV6-6 to TRBJ2-7; a possible D gene is TRBD2 (6 bases). This CDR3 has 14 residues. Trimming removed 7 bases at V and 2 bases at J, with 15 bases between. Germline V CDR1 and CDR2: MNHNY, SVGAGI (reference sequence). The CDR3 region has the DNA TGTGCCAGCACTAGTCGGGAGCAAGCCTACGAGCAGTACTTC. This sequence encodes CASTSREQAYEQYF.

A few counts support this clonotype. The chain employs TRBV15 and TRBJ2-3; D is perhaps TRBD1 (6 bases). The CDR3 is made up of 15 amino acids. CDR1 and CDR2 from the germline V gene are LNHNV and YYDKDF (reference sequence). Trimming removed 0 bases from V and 3 bases from J, with 10 bases in between. In DNA form, the CDR3 reads TGTGCCACCAGCAGAGATCGGACAGAAACAGATACGCAGTATTTT. This translates into CATSRDRTETDTQYF.

This clonotype was counted only a few times. A single base separates this from a much larger clone, so it may be a read error. The rearrangement joins TRBV6-5 to TRBJ1-1, with a weak D call TRBD1 (5 bases). The CDR3 is 15 residues long. Germline CDR1 and CDR2: MNHEY and SVGAGI. The V end lost 3 bases, the J end lost 10 bases, and 21 bases lay between the germline ends. The CDR3 DNA reads as TGTGCCAGCAGTTATCGGGGGGATAGCTTGTCTGCAGCTTTCTTT. Translating it yields CASSYRGDSLSAAFF.

J is TRBJ2-7 and V is TRBV6-5; 9 bases are shared with TRBD1. Germline V gene sequence: CDR1 MNHEY, CDR2 SVGAGI. The CDR3 has 15 residues. Trimming at V came to 2 bases and at J to 3 bases, leaving 5 bases not matched to a gene. The CDR3 DNA sequence: TGTGCCAGCAGTTACACGACAGGGGGTAACTACGAGCAGTACTTC. Translating it yields CASSYTTGGNYEQYF.

On this clonotype itself: This may come from a read error, since a much larger clone is one base off. The chain recombines TRBV20-1 with TRBJ1-5, with a tentative D call TRBD1 (6 bases). The CDR3 consists of 12 residues. Germline assignment: CDR1 DFQATT and CDR2 SNEGSKA (reference sequence). V lost 6 bases, J lost 4 bases, and 10 bases lay in between. CDR3 sequence (DNA): TGCAGTGCCCCGACAGGAAATCAGCCCCAGCATTTT. Translation gives CSAPTGNQPQHF.

The rearrangement joins TRBV12-3 or TRBV12-4 to TRBJ1-1, with unresolved D. The V gene lost 6 bases and the J gene lost 11 bases, with 10 bases spanning the gap. The CDR3 covers 10 residues. The CDR3 DNA reads TGTGCCAGCAGCGGTCCGGGGGCTTTCTTT. This gives the protein CASSGPGAFF.

This clonotype came up many times. The chain combines TRBV7-9 with TRBJ2-1, with D unclear. Germline CDR1 SEHNR, CDR2 FQNEAQ (reference sequence). The V gene lost 3 bases and the J gene lost 6 bases, with 9 bases spanning the gap. The length of the CDR3 is 13 residues. CDR3 amino acids: CASSFRDRNEQFF. The CDR3 region has the DNA TGTGCCAGCAGCTTCCGAGACCGCAATGAGCAGTTCTTC.

This clonotype rates as medium-sized (0.01 to 0.1%). The chain employs TRBV12-3 or TRBV12-4 and TRBJ2-7; possible D gene TRBD2, 6 bases. V was clipped by 5 bases and J by 2 bases, with 16 bases between them. This CDR3 comprises 15 residues. This chain's CDR3 is CASSSPGTVTYEQYF. In DNA form, the CDR3 reads TGTGCCAGCAGTAGCCCCGGGACTGTTACCTACGAGCAGTACTTC.

This clonotype was detected ten times or more. V is TRBV9 and J is TRBJ1-1; possible D gene TRBD1, 6 bases. CDR3 length equals 14 residues. V gave up 3 bases and J gave up 3 bases, with 12 bases separating them. Germline loops: CDR1 SGDLS, CDR2 YYNGEE. In DNA, the CDR3 is TGTGCCAGCAGCGAGGACAGTGGGGACACTGAAGCTTTCTTT. This sequence encodes CASSEDSGDTEAFF. Drawing the rest from reference TRBV9 and TRBJ1-1, the complete variable domain is DSGVTQTPKHLITATGQRVTLRCSPRSGDLSVYWYQQSLDQGLQFLIQYYNGEERAKGNILERFSAQQFPDLHSELNLSSLELGDSALYFCASSEDSGDTEAFFGQGTRLTVV.